This T cell receptor beta chain is from a study of shared clonotypes between healthy human individuals (dated by TCRdb to 2020 to 2022). The study in broad terms: Two women and three men aged 18 to 49 years were included in the cohort. Leukapheresis yielded between about 0.85 and 10 billion PBMCs per donor. To increase sequencing depth and limit assay-specific biases, different laboratories used diverse techniques to prepare libraries and sequence TCR repertoires. The study deeply sequenced blood TCR repertoires of five healthy adults to estimate repertoire size and the extent of clonotype sharing between individuals. For each donor, CD4 naive and CD4 memory were each given three plates, CD8 naive was given two plates, and CD8 memory was given one plate.

The full study reports these points: Incomplete sequencing was indicated by rarefaction of sorted-subset datasets, despite the large sequencing depth. Naive subsets generally had larger estimated clonotype richness than memory subsets did. When a handful of donors were compared, the shared fraction of clonotypes was about 5% for naive CD4, more than 3% for naive CD8, about 2.4% for memory CD4, and 0.35% to 0.4% for memory CD8. Sampling was restricted to blood, and TCR repertoires in tissues likely differ from the TCR repertoires found in blood. Pairwise subsampling led to the expectation that sequencing depth would affect the degree of clonotype sharing among donors. Because the study included a small number of donors, the genetic and exposure-history diversity represented was limited. Higher generation probabilities were observed for clonotypes shared by all four sorted-subset donors than for non-shared clonotypes.

In the case of this clone: No antigen is known for it. Base quality data are lacking; no much larger clone is found one base away.

Using the deep immunoSEQ assay, TCR CDR3 regions were amplified from genomic DNA by multiplex PCR. Genomic DNA extracted from each cell subset was distributed evenly over all wells of several immunoSEQ 96-well plates, and each plate served as one replicate. For sorted subsets, about 210 ng of genomic DNA, equivalent to roughly 30,000 T cell genomes, went into each replicate PCR. The purified libraries were quantified using a Qubit 3.0 fluorometer, sized with a Bioanalyzer 2100, and then quantified again using the KAPA Library Quantification kit. Each immunoSEQ 96-well plate was sequenced on its own single-read 150-cycle Illumina NextSeq 550 flow cell. Turning to the authors' computational methods: Because the immunoSEQ output held only junctional sequences and lacked quality scores, the filtering could not match the filtering applied to full-length reads. Sequences were annotated with PyIR, a Python wrapper for IgBLAST v1.9, and V/J genes and CDR3 were assigned using IMGT germline references. Reads were removed for weak V/J assignments (E-value above 1e-6), missing CDR3, stop codons, out-of-frame junctions, or ambiguous translated residues. V3J clonotypes were defined as sequences sharing the same inferred V gene, J gene, and CDR3 amino acid sequence. Percentage overlap between repertoires was calculated by dividing the number of shared unique clonotypes by the size of the smaller repertoire. Richness of each repertoire was evaluated using RTK rarefaction, the Chao1 estimator, and Recon v2.1 estimates of unobserved clonotypes. For all TCRbeta clonotypes obtained by the gDNA method from several donors, generation probabilities were computed with OLGA. The source is immuneACCESS, and TCRdb retained only in-frame sequences with V and J called. Part of the clones is not carried over; for the studies checked, unresolved V genes explain less than half of this, and the remainder is unexplained. The V and J calls and clone size come from that table; D and trimming were worked out from the DNA. This sample has around 2.1 million clones in its table, and about 92% of those were observed once. The ten largest clones represent under 2% of the sample.

For the CD8 naive samples, CD45RO-negative cells were positively selected for CCR7, yielding a CD45RA+CCR7+ population from which TemRA cells were excluded. The donors were healthy, HIV-negative adults with no recently reported acute infections or vaccinations. Every donor was a Caucasian adult residing in Nashville, Tennessee, USA. After blood collection by leukapheresis, PBMCs were isolated using Ficoll-Histopaque density gradient centrifugation and then cryopreserved in the vapor phase of liquid nitrogen. Purity and quantity of every magnetically sorted T cell population were checked by analytical flow cytometry. Genomic DNA was isolated from each sorted fraction and quantified by UV absorbance on a Nanodrop 2000c. V is reduced by 0 bases and J by 4 bases, leaving a spacing of 10 bases between them. From the cysteine through the phenylalanine, the CDR3 covers 16 amino acids. The read is trimmed to its CDR3 DNA, 48 bases read in frame from base 1. The CDR1 and CDR2 encoded by the germline V gene are MNHEY and SVGAGI.

The receptor chain draws on TRBV6-5 and TRBJ2-6; TRBD1 could be the D gene, as 5 bases match. Sequenced: naive CD8+ T cells from PBMCs. What the cell subset or site label conveys for this sample: CD45RA+CCR7+. This TCR was recovered from a man in his late teens or twenties in good health. Some clones in this sample may be carry-over from other donors' samples. The CDR3 amino acid sequence is: CASSYSMGPGANVLTF. In nucleotide form, the sequence is TGTGCCAGCAGTTACTCGATGGGGCCCGGGGCCAACGTCCTGACTTTC.